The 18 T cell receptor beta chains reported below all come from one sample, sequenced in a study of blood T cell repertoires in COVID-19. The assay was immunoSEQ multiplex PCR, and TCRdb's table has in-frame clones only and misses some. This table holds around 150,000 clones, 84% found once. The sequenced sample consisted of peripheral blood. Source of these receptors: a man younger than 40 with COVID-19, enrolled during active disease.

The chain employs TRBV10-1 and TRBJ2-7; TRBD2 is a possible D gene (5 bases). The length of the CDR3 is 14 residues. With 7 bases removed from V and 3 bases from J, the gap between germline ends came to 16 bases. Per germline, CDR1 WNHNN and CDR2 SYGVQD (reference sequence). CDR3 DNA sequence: TGCGCCAGCATTTCCGAGGACTGGTACTACGAGCAGTACTTC. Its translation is CASISEDWYYEQYF.

The chain's CDR3 is CASRAGGTDTQYF. The CDR3 DNA reads as TGTGCCAGTAGGGCGGGAGGGACAGATACGCAGTATTTT. The chain links TRBV19 to TRBJ2-3; 9 bases line up with TRBD2. The CDR3 extends over 13 amino acids. V trimming: 6 bases; J trimming: 3 bases; junction bases outside the gene matches: 1. CDR1 and CDR2 from the germline V gene are LNHDA and SQIVND (reference sequence).

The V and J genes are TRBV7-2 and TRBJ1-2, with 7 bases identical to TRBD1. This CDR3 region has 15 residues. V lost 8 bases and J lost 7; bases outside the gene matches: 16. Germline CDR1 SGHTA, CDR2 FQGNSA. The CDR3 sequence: CASGLPTGVLRGYTF. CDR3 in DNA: TGTGCCAGCGGACTCCCAACAGGGGTATTACGTGGCTACACCTTC.

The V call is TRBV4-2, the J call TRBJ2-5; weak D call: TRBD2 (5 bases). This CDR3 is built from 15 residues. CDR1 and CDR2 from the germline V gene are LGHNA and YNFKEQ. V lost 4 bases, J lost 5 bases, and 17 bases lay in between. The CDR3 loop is CASSLNRNSDETQYF. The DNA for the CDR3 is TGTGCCAGCAGCCTAAATCGTAATAGCGATGAGACCCAGTACTTC.

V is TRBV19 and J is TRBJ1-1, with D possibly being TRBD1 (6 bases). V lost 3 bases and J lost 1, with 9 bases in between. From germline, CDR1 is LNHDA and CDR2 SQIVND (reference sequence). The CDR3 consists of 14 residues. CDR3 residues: CASSIQGRNTEAFF. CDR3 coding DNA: TGTGCCAGTAGTATTCAGGGGAGGAACACTGAAGCTTTCTTT. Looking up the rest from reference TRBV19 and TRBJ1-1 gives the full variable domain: DGGITQSPKYLFRKEGQNVTLSCEQNLNHDAMYWYRQDPGQGLRLIYYSQIVNDFQKGDIAEGYSVSREKKESFPLTVTSAQKNPTAFYLCASSIQGRNTEAFFGQGTRLTVV.

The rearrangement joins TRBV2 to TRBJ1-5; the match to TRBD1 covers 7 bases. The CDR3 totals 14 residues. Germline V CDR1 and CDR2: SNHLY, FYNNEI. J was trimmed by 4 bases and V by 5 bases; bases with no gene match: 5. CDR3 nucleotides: TGTGCCAGCAGTAAGTCAGGGGGAAATCAGCCCCAGCATTTT. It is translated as CASSKSGGNQPQHF. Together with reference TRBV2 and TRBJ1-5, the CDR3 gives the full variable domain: EPEVTQTPSHQVTQMGQEVILRCVPISNHLYFYWYRQILGQKVEFLVSFYNNEISEKSEIFDDQFSVERPDGSNFTLKIRSTKLEDSAMYFCASSKSGGNQPQHFGDGTRLSIL.

The CDR3 DNA reads as TGTGCCAGCTCACCGCAGGGGAACACAGATACGCAGTATTTT. Translation: CASSPQGNTDTQYF. The chain has TRBV18 and TRBJ2-3, with D tentatively TRBD1 (6 bases). V lost 3 bases and J lost 2, with 9 bases in between. Germline V gene lookup returns CDR1 KGHSH and CDR2 LQKENI. This CDR3 comprises 14 residues.

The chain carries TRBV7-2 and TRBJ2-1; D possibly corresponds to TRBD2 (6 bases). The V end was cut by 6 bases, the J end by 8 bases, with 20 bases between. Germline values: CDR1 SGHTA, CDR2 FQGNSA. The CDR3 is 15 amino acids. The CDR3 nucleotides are TGTGCCAGCAGACCTCCGGGACTCCAGGGCGATGAGCAGTTCTTC. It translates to CASRPPGLQGDEQFF.

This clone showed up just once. CDR3: CAWGAGQSYEQYF. The CDR3 DNA reads as TGTGCCTGGGGGGCAGGGCAGTCCTACGAGCAGTACTTC. This chain uses TRBV30 with TRBJ2-7; TRBD1 is a possible D gene (5 bases). Trimming pared 5 bases from V and 1 base from J, leaving 12 bases between. The CDR3 runs 13 residues. Germline V gene lookup returns CDR1 GTSNPN and CDR2 SVGIG (reference sequence).

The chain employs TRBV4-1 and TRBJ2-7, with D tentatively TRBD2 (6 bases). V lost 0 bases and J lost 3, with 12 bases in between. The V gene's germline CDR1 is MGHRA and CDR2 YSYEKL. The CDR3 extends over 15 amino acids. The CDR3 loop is CASSQEDRERYEQYF. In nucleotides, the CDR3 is TGCGCCAGCAGCCAAGAAGACCGGGAGCGCTACGAGCAGTACTTC.

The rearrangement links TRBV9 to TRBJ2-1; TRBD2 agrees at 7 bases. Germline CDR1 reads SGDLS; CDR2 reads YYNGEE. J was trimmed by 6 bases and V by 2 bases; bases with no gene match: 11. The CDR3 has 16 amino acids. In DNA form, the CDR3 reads TGTGCCAGCAGCGTCCAGCGGGCTAGCGGACGCAATGAGCAGTTCTTC. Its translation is CASSVQRASGRNEQFF.

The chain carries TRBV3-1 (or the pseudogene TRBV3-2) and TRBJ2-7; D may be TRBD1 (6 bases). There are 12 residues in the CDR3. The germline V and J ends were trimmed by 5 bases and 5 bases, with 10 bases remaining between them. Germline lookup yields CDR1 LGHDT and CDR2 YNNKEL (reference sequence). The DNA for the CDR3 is TGTGCCAGCAGCTCTTCAGGGGACGAGCAGTACTTC. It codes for CASSSSGDEQYF.

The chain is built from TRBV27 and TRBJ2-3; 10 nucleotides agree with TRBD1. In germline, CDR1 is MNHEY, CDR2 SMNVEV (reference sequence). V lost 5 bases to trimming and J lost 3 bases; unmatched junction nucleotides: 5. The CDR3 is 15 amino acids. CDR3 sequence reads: CASSRDRGGTDTQYF. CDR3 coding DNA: TGTGCCAGCAGTCGGGACAGGGGAGGGACAGATACGCAGTATTTT.

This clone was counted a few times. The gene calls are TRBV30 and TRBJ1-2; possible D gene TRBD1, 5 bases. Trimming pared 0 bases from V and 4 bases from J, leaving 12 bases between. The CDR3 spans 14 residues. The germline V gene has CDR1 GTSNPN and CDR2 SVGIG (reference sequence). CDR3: CAWSVRGNGYGYTF. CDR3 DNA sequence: TGTGCCTGGAGTGTTAGGGGAAACGGCTATGGCTACACCTTC.

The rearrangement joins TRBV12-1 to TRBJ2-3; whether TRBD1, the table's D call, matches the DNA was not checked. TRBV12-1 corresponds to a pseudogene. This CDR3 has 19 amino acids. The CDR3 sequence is CASSFALWTGTRYTDTQYF. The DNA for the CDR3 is TGTGCCAGCAGCTTTGCCTTGTGGACAGGGACGAGGTACACAGATACGCAGTATTTT.

The CDR3 bases are TGTGCCAGCAGCTCCCGGACAGGAAAGAACACTGAAGCTTTCTTT. This gives the protein CASSSRTGKNTEAFF. V and J are TRBV7-2 and TRBJ1-1; TRBD1 aligns across 7 bases. V trimming: 4 bases; J trimming: 1 base; junction bases outside the gene matches: 6. The V gene's germline CDR1 is SGHTA and CDR2 FQGNSA. This CDR3 contains 15 residues.

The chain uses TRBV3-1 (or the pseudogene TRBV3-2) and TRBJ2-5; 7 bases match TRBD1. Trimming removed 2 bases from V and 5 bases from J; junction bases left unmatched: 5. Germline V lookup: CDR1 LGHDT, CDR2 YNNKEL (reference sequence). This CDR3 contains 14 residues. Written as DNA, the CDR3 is TGTGCCAGCAGCCAAACAGGGGACGGGGAGACCCAGTACTTC. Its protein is CASSQTGDGETQYF.

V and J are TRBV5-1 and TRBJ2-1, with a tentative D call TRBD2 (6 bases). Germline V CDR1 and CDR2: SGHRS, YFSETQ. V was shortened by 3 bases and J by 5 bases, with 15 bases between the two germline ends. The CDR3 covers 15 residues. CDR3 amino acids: CASSSRPGLNNEQFF. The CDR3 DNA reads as TGCGCCAGCAGCTCTCGCCCGGGACTCAACAATGAGCAGTTCTTC.